The subject of this entry is one TCR beta chain. It has no known antigen specificity. No qualities accompany the bases; no much larger clone lies one base away. This record belongs to a study of cytomegalovirus exposure and HLA in healthy donors (dated by TCRdb to about 2017). Study-wide context: An earlier analysis of 587 of the donors reported about 280 Gb of sequence data and 117 million unique TCR beta sequences obtained from roughly 180 million T cells. All discovery cohort repertoires had been generated on a single sequencing platform. Both class I and class II loci were covered by HLA typing, at four-digit resolution. To study patterns of TCR occurrence, a later analysis re-analyzed previously published TCR beta repertoires from several hundred donors and added high-resolution HLA genotyping. Because of strong linkage in the cohort, roughly five DR-DQ haplotypes were treated as single units for association and clustering. About 300 gigabases of sequencing data and tens of millions of unique TCR sequences were included in an early release covering 500 to 750 HLA-typed donors. A separate validation cohort of some 130 different subjects was used in addition to the approximately 670-subject first cohort. Among some 400 genotyped donors of the cohort, an average of roughly 230,000 unique TCR beta nucleotide sequences was sequenced per donor, of which about 20% were non-productive. The study was designed to test whether signatures of past pathogen exposure could be identified by cataloging public T cell receptors. An earlier analysis of approximately 630 of the donors applied high-throughput TCR beta sequencing to assess whether each TCR beta V gene segment acted as functional or pseudogenic. Rather than drawing on any new phenotypic data, the later analysis identified candidate immune exposures from TCR beta sequences and the way those sequences occurred across donors. In a later genetic analysis, genome-wide SNP genotypes for about three fifths of the roughly 670 donors were used, and that subset was treated as a discovery cohort. The number of donors typed differed by locus, with 629-630 for A, B, C, DRB1 and DQB1, 522 for DQA1, about 610 for DPA1, and approximately 470 for DPB1. Of the approximately 400 genotyped donors, 80% to 90% were placed in the genetic ancestry cluster associated with self-reported Caucasian donors. The study profiled the T cell repertoires of hundreds of subjects by immunosequencing and related them to cytomegalovirus serostatus. Donor age, sex, ethnicity and CMV serostatus were collected together with the repertoire data. The study combined high-throughput TCR immunosequencing, statistical association of individual TCRs with disease status, and machine learning to predict cytomegalovirus infection status. What the work shows at the level of the full study, not this receptor alone: Because HLA typing was unavailable for some donors at each locus, only the typed subset was used in association tests. In an earlier analysis of several hundred of the donors, most TCR beta V segments were observed in productive rearrangements about 90% or about 30% of the time, broadly matching IMGT annotations. In vitro tests confirmed that a few of the cytomegalovirus-associated TCR beta chains recognize cytomegalovirus antigens. A later analysis found that most CMV-associated TCR beta chains appeared HLA-restricted, with HLA associations seemingly driven largely by CMV exposure. Because counts were too low, about 17 rarely observed V segments, including chromosome 9 orphons, were excluded from the earlier analysis of 587 of the donors. A later analysis found that HLA-associated TCR beta chains were more clonally expanded and had lower generation probabilities than equally common non-associated chains. According to the authors, the approach could potentially be generalized to other disease states and immunological phenotypes. The 87-base-pair reads could not distinguish some IMGT-functional V segments, including TRBV6-2 and TRBV6-3, so those segments were excluded. Linkage disequilibrium might explain the correlated functional status among segregating V segments, but an unknown experimental factor could not be ruled out. For the cohort, immune exposure information was limited to CMV serostatus. When HLA alleles, especially DR and DQ, strongly co-occurred, TCR associations were difficult to assign to individual alleles. Compared with the approximately 670-donor mean, donors in an Asian-associated ancestry cluster had fewer N-insertions in productive TCRs, according to a later genetic analysis. The study listed 164 TCR beta chains as associated with cytomegalovirus. A further reported finding was that TCR beta sequences accurately predicted the HLA-A and HLA-B alleles for most subjects in the first cohort. In this cohort, only TCR beta chains were sequenced, and detectable features were limited by the absence of alpha or paired-chain data. A later analysis associated some 17,000 TCR beta sequences with specific HLA alleles at a false discovery rate of 0.05. A later analysis reported that several top co-occurrence clusters appeared linked to parvovirus B19, influenza, CMV and Epstein-Barr virus. The presence/absence analyses assumed that sequencing depth was roughly uniform across donors, and that assumption may not be true. A later genetic analysis associated a missense DCLRE1C variant with V-gene and J-gene trimming of TCR beta chains, and an independent cohort replicated the association. Across donors, most TCR sequences were observed very rarely, whereas some public TCRs were present in many individuals. The classifier was reported to diagnose cytomegalovirus status with high specificity and sensitivity in both the original cohort and the validation cohort. The sequencing pipeline was judged likely to have produced a cluster of highly shared sequence variants as a technical artifact. In a later analysis, TCR association rates were found to vary across HLA loci, with the most associated TCRs seen for DRB1 alleles and the fewest for HLA-C alleles.

The cohort consisted of 600 or so healthy bone marrow donors. At the time of sampling, every cohort member was nominally healthy, though immune exposures that went unrecorded were likely present. The donor was CMV seropositive and belonged to the group of 250 to 350 seropositive cohort members. A peripheral blood sample was collected from each donor, and TCR beta sequencing was performed on peripheral blood mononuclear cells. The Qiagen DNeasy Blood Extraction Kit was used to extract genomic DNA from the blood cell samples. Trimming leaves V shorter by 1 base and J shorter by 8 bases, with the junction holding 13 bases beyond the gene matches. As encoded in the germline V gene, CDR1 is SGHRS while CDR2 is YFSETQ. The CDR3, from cysteine to phenylalanine, totals 17 residues. Kept here is only the CDR3 DNA, which spans 51 bases and is read in frame from base 1. Library preparation used the immunoSEQ multiplex PCR assay. The multiplex PCR relied on a mix of 60 forward primers for TCR Vbeta segments and 13 reverse primers for TCR Jbeta segments. Amplification of the CDR3 region of rearranged TCR beta genes was performed with a multiplex PCR assay on genomic DNA. On the Illumina HiSeq System, the amplified TCR beta libraries were sequenced as 87-base-pair reads. The original methods were these. Across the 700 or so repertoires, a later analysis counted some 81 million unique TCR beta chains, about 10 million of which were shared by at least two donors. To remove PCR and sequencing errors, raw reads were error-corrected and collapsed into unique sequences using a nearest-neighbor algorithm that merged closely related sequences. CDR3 sequences were aligned to IMGT reference sequences to assign V, D and J gene segments. Each retained sequence needed at least a six-nucleotide match to both a V gene segment and a J gene segment. Rearrangements were called productive when the CDR3 lacked stop codons and stayed in frame with V and J; all others were non-productive. CDR3 was defined according to IMGT convention as the region running from the second conserved V-encoded cysteine to the conserved J-encoded phenylalanine. The earlier analysis of some 600 of the donors excluded sequences that lacked an unambiguous match to a single V gene segment. An earlier analysis of a few hundred of the donors called V segments functional above 56.7% productive rearrangements and segregating when the between-donor standard deviation exceeded 5%. A statistical classification framework was developed to diagnose cytomegalovirus status using the catalog of TCR beta chain sequences. In a later analysis, V and J genes were assigned by comparing TCR nucleotide sequences against IMGT/GENE-DB human TR gene sequences. In a later analysis, CDR3 sequences and most-parsimonious VDJ recombination scenarios were assigned using the TCRdist pipeline. In a later analysis, each TCR beta chain was defined by its CDR3 amino acid sequence together with its V-gene family, and reads without a unique V-gene family were excluded. A later analysis removed over 500 highly shared, low-generation-probability nucleotide sequences to deal with suspected cross-contamination and a sequencing artifact. A later analysis calculated a clonal expansion index for each public chain from normalized within-repertoire ranks of inferred template counts. In a later analysis, generation probabilities were computed with a VDJ recombination model fitted to out-of-frame rearrangements, and the resulting probabilities were checked against IGoR. A later analysis scored TCR-TCR, TCR-HLA and TCR-CMV co-occurrence with hypergeometric tests, applying a repertoire-size bias correction to TCR pairs. False discovery rates were estimated in a later analysis by permuting HLA or CMV assignments 20 times. In a later analysis, co-occurring TCRs were grouped using DBSCAN, with TCRdist sequence similarity added in when clustering inside HLA-allele-positive subsets. Repertoires with fewer than 30,000 or more than 120,000 public chains were left out of co-occurrence clustering, as were five repertoires with anomalous nucleotide sharing. TCRdb holds this immuneACCESS table with in-frame rearrangements only. Some clones are missing; in checked studies, unresolved V genes explain under half, and the rest has no known cause. V, J and clone size are those of that table, while D and trimming were read from the DNA. Within this sample are about 130,000 clones, with about four fifths of them counted one time only. 3.6% of the sample is held by the ten biggest clonotypes.

The sequence joins TRBV5-1 to TRBJ2-1; TRBD2 lines up with 9 middle nucleotides. The TCR was taken from a woman between 40 and 55 years old in good health and CMV-seropositive. Sequenced material: PBMCs. The CDR3 reads CASSLWSGGMGAHEQFF. The DNA reads TGCGCCAGCAGCTTGTGGAGCGGGGGGATGGGGGCACATGAGCAGTTCTTC.